This T cell receptor (beta chain) was retrieved from a study of blood T cell repertoires in COVID-19. Across the whole study: Sources were T cells, B-cell-depleted T cells, or PBMCs; the material itself was cDNA or gDNA.

This CDR3 has 13 amino acids. CDR1 is LGHDT, CDR2 YNNKEL, per germline (reference sequence). The V gene lost 1 base and the J gene lost 6 bases, with 10 bases spanning the gap. Repertoires were generated with immunoSEQ multiplex PCR, while TCRdb's copy carries only in-frame clones and drops some. Of some 180,000 clones listed, about four fifths are singletons. The J gene is TRBJ2-7, the V gene TRBV3-1 (or the pseudogene TRBV3-2); D gene unclear. The sample was peripheral blood. The TCR sequence derives from a woman in her forties with COVID-19, enrolled during active disease. DNA for the CDR3: TGTGCCAGCAGCCAAGGAATATTTAGCGAGCAGTACTTC. Translating gives CASSQGIFSEQYF.